The 16 T cell receptor beta chains listed next were all sequenced from one sample in a study of blood T cell repertoires in COVID-19. This table comes from immunoSEQ multiplex PCR, and its TCRdb copy is limited to in-frame clones, with some not included. This table holds a few hundred thousand clones, about 86% found once. The sequencing input was peripheral blood. The source of these receptors is an older man with acute or convalescent COVID-19.

With regard to this clone: One junction end disagrees with the germline gene, perhaps due to a read error. The CDR3 spells CASSFLDRNFQYF. CDR3 coding DNA: TGTGCCAGCAGCTTCCTGGACAGAAACTTTCAGTACTTC. The gene calls are TRBV7-2 and TRBJ2-4, with D maybe TRBD1 (6 bases). From germline, CDR1 is SGHTA and CDR2 FQGNSA. This CDR3 is built from 13 residues.

This clone was observed a few times. J is TRBJ1-6 and V is TRBV7-2; TRBD1 matches at 7 bases. The CDR3 is 14 amino acids. CDR1 is SGHTA, CDR2 FQGNSA, per germline. V was pared by 7 bases and J by 7 bases, with 7 bases of the junction left unmatched. CDR3 residues: CASTLGQWNSPLHF. CDR3 sequence (DNA): TGTGCCAGCACACTGGGACAGTGGAATTCACCCCTCCACTTT.

The V gene is TRBV7-8, the J gene TRBJ2-3; the D gene is possibly TRBD1 (6 bases). The V end was cut by 1 base, the J end by 4 bases, with 12 bases between. CDR3 size: 15 residues. From germline, CDR1 is SGHVS and CDR2 FQNEAQ. The chain's CDR3 is CASSLGTQGSDTQYF. DNA of the CDR3: TGTGCCAGCAGCTTAGGTACTCAGGGGTCAGATACGCAGTATTTT.

This clone was seen only a few times. The gene calls are TRBV6-5 and TRBJ1-2, with 10 bases aligning to TRBD1. J was trimmed by 2 bases and V by 7 bases; bases with no gene match: 7. Germline CDR1 reads MNHEY; CDR2 reads SVGAGI. This CDR3 has 15 residues. CDR3 residues: CASKEGQGWNYGYTF. CDR3 coding DNA: TGTGCCAGCAAGGAGGGACAGGGGTGGAACTATGGCTACACCTTC.

The J gene is TRBJ1-1, the V gene TRBV10-3, with 8 bases matching TRBD1. Per the germline V gene, CDR1 is ENHRY and CDR2 is SYGVKD. The J segment lost 2 bases and the V segment lost 10 bases, leaving 9 bases of the junction unmatched. The CDR3 is 14 amino acids. CDR3 sequence reads: CATRTGIPNTEAFF. DNA for the CDR3: TGTGCCACCAGGACAGGGATCCCAAACACTGAAGCTTTCTTT.

The rearrangement links TRBV12-3 or TRBV12-4 to TRBJ2-5; unclear D gene. CDR3 length: 13 amino acids. Trimming shortened V by 7 bases and J by 1 base, and 10 bases separated the two germline ends. CDR3 region: CASTAYSQETQYF. DNA for the CDR3: TGTGCCAGCACCGCCTACAGCCAAGAGACCCAGTACTTC.

The chain couples TRBV5-1 to TRBJ2-3; the D gene is possibly TRBD1 (5 bases). Germline assignment: CDR1 SGHRS and CDR2 YFSETQ. The CDR3 covers 15 residues. Trimming removed 0 bases from V and 4 bases from J, with 12 bases in between. In DNA, the CDR3 is TGCGCCAGCAGCTTGGCAGGGATTGGCGCAGATACGCAGTATTTT. This encodes CASSLAGIGADTQYF.

The table lists this clone with a few counts. This rearrangement joins TRBV6-2 or TRBV6-3 to TRBJ2-7; 9 positions agree with TRBD2. Germline lookup yields CDR1 MNHEY and CDR2 SVGEGT. There are 17 residues in the CDR3. Trimming cost V 2 bases and J 5 bases; bases outside gene matches: 13. The CDR3 sequence: CASSYPKAGTSRNEQYF. The CDR3, as DNA: TGTGCCAGCAGTTACCCGAAAGCCGGGACTAGCAGGAACGAGCAGTACTTC.

The rearrangement uses TRBV19 and TRBJ2-7; weak D call: TRBD2 (6 bases). V was pared by 6 bases and J by 3 bases, with 12 bases between. The CDR3 extends over 13 amino acids. Germline assignment: CDR1 LNHDA and CDR2 SQIVND (reference sequence). The DNA for the CDR3 is TGTGCCAGTAGCGGAGGGTACAACTACGAGCAGTACTTC. This sequence encodes CASSGGYNYEQYF.

CDR3: CASRPQGLSYEQYF. In nucleotides, the CDR3 is TGTGCCAGCCGTCCGCAGGGCCTTAGCTACGAGCAGTACTTC. V usage is TRBV7-9 and J usage is TRBJ2-7; maybe TRBD1 (5 bases). CDR1 SEHNR and CDR2 FQNEAQ come from the germline V gene (reference sequence). The V and J ends lost 8 bases and 3 bases respectively, with 17 bases between them. The CDR3 has 14 amino acids.

This clone was observed a handful of times. The chain employs TRBV6-1 and TRBJ1-2; 9 bases align to TRBD1. The CDR3 totals 16 residues. CDR1 MNHNS and CDR2 SASEGT come from the germline V gene. Trimming took 3 bases from V and 2 from J; bases not matched to a gene: 7. CDR3 coding DNA: TGTGCCAGCAGTGAGCTGGGACAGGGCTCGAACTATGGCTACACCTTC. It encodes CASSELGQGSNYGYTF.

This clone was seen only a few times. This sequence joins TRBV18 and TRBJ1-4; D gene unclear. V was pared by 2 bases and J by 4 bases, with 8 bases between. Germline values: CDR1 KGHSH, CDR2 LQKENI. The length of the CDR3 is 14 residues. The CDR3 reads CASSPNSYNEKLFF. The CDR3 region has the DNA TGTGCCAGCTCACCAAACAGCTATAATGAAAAACTGTTTTTT.

The chain joins TRBV5-1 to TRBJ1-5, with TRBD1 matching over 8 bases. V lost 4 bases, J lost 7 bases, and 4 bases stayed unmatched. This CDR3 is built from 13 residues. CDR1 and CDR2 from the germline V gene are SGHRS and YFSETQ. CDR3 residues: CASSDRGGQPQHF. The DNA of the CDR3 is TGCGCCAGCAGCGACAGGGGTGGCCAGCCCCAGCATTTT.

The rearrangement links TRBV11-2 to TRBJ2-2; perhaps TRBD1 as D (5 bases). The CDR3 has 14 residues. Per germline, CDR1 SGHAT and CDR2 FQNNGV. Trimming shortened V by 0 bases and J by 5 bases, and 7 bases separated the two germline ends. The CDR3 is CASSLDWTTGELFF. As DNA, the CDR3 is TGTGCCAGCAGCTTAGACTGGACAACCGGGGAGCTGTTTTTT.

V gene TRBV6-1 combines with J gene TRBJ2-7, with a possible D match to TRBD1 (6 bases). Trimming removed 0 bases from V and 2 bases from J, with 26 bases in between. Germline V gene lookup returns CDR1 MNHNS and CDR2 SASEGT. CDR3 length: 20 amino acids. DNA for the CDR3: TGTGCCAGCAGTGAAGCGACCTCCATATTCGTGGGGACAAGGGCCTACGAGCAGTACTTC. This gives the protein CASSEATSIFVGTRAYEQYF.

This clone was counted between two and nine times. The V call is TRBV3-1 (or the pseudogene TRBV3-2), the J call TRBJ2-4; 7 bases fit TRBD2. The CDR3 is made up of 17 amino acids. V dropped 4 bases and J dropped 0; count of bases not matched to a gene: 9. Germline CDR1 is LGHDT and CDR2 is YNNKEL (reference sequence). CDR3 loop: CASSPGSGLLAKNIQYF. The DNA of the CDR3 is TGTGCCAGCAGCCCAGGTTCGGGACTACTAGCCAAAAACATTCAGTACTTC.